The text below deals with one T cell receptor beta chain. The antigen remains undetermined. Assay: immunoSEQ multiplex PCR; the TCRdb copy retains only in-frame clones and omits some. The data show about 2.5 million clones, just under 95% seen once. This entry comes from a study of shared clonotypes between healthy human individuals. Findings and limits, study-wide: Clonotypes shared by all four sorted-subset donors had higher generation probabilities than non-shared clonotypes.

V was trimmed by 2 bases and J by 4 bases, leaving 8 bases between them. CDR1 is SGHAT and CDR2 is FQNNGV in the germline V gene. CDR3 length equals 13 residues. Material for sequencing was naive CD4+ T cells from PBMCs. Specified subset: CD45RA+ positively selected. The chain recombines TRBV11-2 with TRBJ1-2, with D tentatively TRBD1 (6 bases). The sequence came from a man in his late teens or twenties in good health. Some clones in this sample may be carry-over from other donors' samples. CDR3 region: CASSLNRVYGYTF. The CDR3 DNA sequence: TGTGCCAGCAGCTTAAACAGGGTCTATGGCTACACCTTC.